This passage covers 18 T cell receptor beta chains from one sample sequenced in a study of T cells after yellow fever vaccination. TCRdb called the 5' RACE reads again in MiXCR, with one record for every CDR3 protein. The sample lists about 320,000 distinct CDR3 sequences; about 10% were seen once. The specimen was CD4+ T cells sorted from PBMCs, collected 45 days after the yellow fever booster vaccination. These receptors were obtained from a man between 18 and 29 years old who received the YFV17D yellow fever vaccine.

The V gene is TRBV5-1, the J gene TRBJ1-2; 7 nucleotides align to TRBD1. This CDR3 has 15 residues. With V trimmed by 4 bases and J by 4 bases, 10 bases remained unmatched. Germline-derived CDR1 and CDR2 are SGHRS and YFSETQ. The chain's CDR3 is CASSADRAQGYGYTF. CDR3 nucleotides: TGCGCCAGCAGCGCCGACAGGGCCCAGGGCTATGGCTACACCTTC.

The rearrangement uses TRBV6-1 and TRBJ1-1; no firm D call. This CDR3 is built from 14 residues. V was trimmed by 6 bases and J by 2 bases, leaving 13 bases between them. Per germline, CDR1 MNHNS and CDR2 SASEGT. The DNA for the CDR3 is TGTGCCAGCAGCGAGGACCTCCATAACACTGAAGCTTTCTTT. It is translated as CASSEDLHNTEAFF.

This clonotype was seen a handful of times. This chain links TRBV10-3 with TRBJ2-7; 8 nucleotides agree with TRBD1. Trimming cost V 8 bases and J 7 bases; bases outside gene matches: 7. Per germline, CDR1 ENHRY and CDR2 SYGVKD. The CDR3 has 12 residues. CDR3 coding DNA: TGTGCCATCGGTCAGGGGGCTGGAGAGCAGTACTTC. This encodes CAIGQGAGEQYF.

The CDR3 is CSVVGGASEKLFF. Here the CDR3 DNA reads TGCAGCGTTGTGGGGGGAGCTTCGGAAAAACTGTTTTTT. The chain employs TRBV29-1 and TRBJ1-4, with TRBD1 as a possible D gene (5 bases). The V gene's germline CDR1 is SQVTM and CDR2 ANQGSEA. This CDR3 has 13 amino acids. The V and J ends lost 4 bases and 8 bases respectively, with 14 bases between them.

This clonotype has only a few counts. The chain couples TRBV6-1 to TRBJ1-2; 7 bases are shared with TRBD1. Germline V gene data show CDR1 as MNHNS and CDR2 as SASEGT. There are 14 residues in the CDR3. V shed 1 base, J shed 8 bases, and the junction held 7 bases outside the gene matches. This CDR3 reads CASSEDRGRGGYTF. Here the CDR3 DNA reads TGTGCCAGCAGTGAAGACAGGGGAAGAGGGGGCTACACCTTC.

The table lists this clonotype with many counts. The V gene is TRBV7-9, the J gene TRBJ1-2; no firm D call. There are 14 residues in the CDR3. Germline CDR1 SEHNR, CDR2 FQNEAQ (reference sequence). V lost 4 bases, J lost 5 bases, and 14 bases lay in between. As DNA, the CDR3 is TGTGCCAGCAGCTCACCAAACCGCCCGTATGGCTACACCTTC. Protein: CASSSPNRPYGYTF.

This clonotype was observed a handful of times. CDR3 in amino acids: CASLDTGVHTGELFF. DNA for the CDR3: TGCGCCAGCCTCGATACAGGGGTCCACACCGGGGAGCTGTTTTTT. V usage is TRBV5-1 and J usage is TRBJ2-2; 7 nucleotides agree with TRBD1. CDR1 SGHRS and CDR2 YFSETQ come from the germline V gene. The CDR3 has 15 residues. Trimming removed 7 bases from V and 3 bases from J; junction bases left unmatched: 9.

The table lists this clonotype with many counts. The chain carries TRBV5-1 and TRBJ2-7; possible D gene TRBD1, 6 bases. Germline-derived CDR1 and CDR2 are SGHRS and YFSETQ. The CDR3 covers 14 residues. V lost 4 bases to trimming and J lost 2 bases, with 13 bases between them. CDR3 DNA: TGCGCCAGCAGCACGCCAGGGGATCCCTACGAGCAGTACTTC. Translated, it gives CASSTPGDPYEQYF. Full variable domain (outside the CDR3, taken from reference TRBV5-1 and TRBJ2-7): KAGVTQTPRYLIKTRGQQVTLSCSPISGHRSVSWYQQTPGQGLQFLFEYFSETQRNKGNFPGRFSGRQFSNSRSEMNVSTLELGDSALYLCASSTPGDPYEQYFGPGTRLTVT.

V and J are TRBV20-1 and TRBJ2-1; 7 bases match TRBD2. V gave up 2 bases and J gave up 8 bases; unmatched junction bases: 9. The CDR3 contains 14 residues. CDR1 is DFQATT and CDR2 is SNEGSKA in the germline V gene (reference sequence). The CDR3 here is CSARRGGLFYEQFF. CDR3 coding DNA: TGCAGTGCTAGACGCGGGGGTCTTTTCTATGAGCAGTTCTTC.

There are a few counts of this clonotype. V gene TRBV27 combines with J gene TRBJ2-1; D gene uncertain. Germline V gene data show CDR1 as MNHEY and CDR2 as SMNVEV (reference sequence). Trimming removed 5 bases from V and 5 bases from J, with 4 bases in between. The CDR3 is made up of 11 amino acids. The CDR3 loop reads CASSTHNEQFF. In DNA, the CDR3 is TGTGCCAGCAGTACCCACAATGAGCAGTTCTTC.

This chain links TRBV10-3 with TRBJ2-2; D possibly corresponds to TRBD1 (6 bases). The CDR3 covers 12 residues. Germline V gene data show CDR1 as ENHRY and CDR2 as SYGVKD. V was clipped by 5 bases and J by 9 bases, with 10 bases between them. For the CDR3, the DNA is TGTGCCATCAGTCGGACAGACAGGGAGCTGTTTTTT. Encoded protein: CAISRTDRELFF.

The chain has TRBV6-1 and TRBJ1-6; 9 bases map to TRBD1. The V and J ends lost 6 bases and 2 bases, in that order; junction bases with no gene match: 5. Germline V gives CDR1 MNHNS, CDR2 SASEGT. The CDR3 runs to 16 residues. The CDR3 region is CASRTGGEAYNSPLHF. Written as DNA, the CDR3 is TGTGCCAGCAGGACAGGGGGGGAGGCCTATAATTCACCCCTCCACTTT.

The chain joins TRBV11-3 to TRBJ2-6; 7 bases map to TRBD2. This CDR3 spans 17 amino acids. Germline V lookup: CDR1 SGHNT, CDR2 YENEEA. Germline trimming cut 5 bases from V and 0 bases from J; bases unmatched to any gene: 7. The DNA for the CDR3 is TGTGCCAGCAGCCAGGGAGGGGCTGCCTCTGGGGCCAACGTCCTGACTTTC. It yields the protein CASSQGGAASGANVLTF.

The CDR3 loop is CSASPGQTYSNQPQHF. The DNA for the CDR3 is TGCAGTGCTAGTCCGGGACAGACATATAGCAATCAGCCCCAGCATTTT. V usage is TRBV20-1 and J usage is TRBJ1-5; 7 nucleotides align to TRBD1. Germline assignment: CDR1 DFQATT and CDR2 SNEGSKA (reference sequence). V shed 3 bases, J shed 0 bases, and the junction held 8 bases outside the gene matches. The length of the CDR3 is 16 residues.

This clonotype was observed a few times. This chain uses TRBV28 with TRBJ1-2; D not certain. The CDR3 covers 13 residues. Germline loops: CDR1 MDHEN, CDR2 SYDVKM. V lost 7 bases to trimming and J lost 4 bases, with 13 bases between them. The CDR3 sequence: CASMETKSYGYTF. Here the CDR3 DNA reads TGTGCCAGCATGGAGACAAAATCCTATGGCTACACCTTC.

This clonotype has just a few counts. V usage is TRBV3-1 and J usage is TRBJ1-2; maybe TRBD1 (5 bases). The germline gives CDR1 LGHDT, CDR2 YNNKEL (reference sequence). The CDR3 consists of 14 residues. V shed 4 bases and J shed 8 bases, with 17 bases lying between them. The CDR3 sequence: CASSRLEGQEGYTF. The CDR3 nucleotides are TGTGCCAGCAGCCGGCTGGAGGGGCAGGAGGGCTACACCTTC.

This clonotype has ten or more counts. The chain carries TRBV27 and TRBJ2-2; 7 bases align to TRBD1. Looked up from germline, CDR1 is MNHEY and CDR2 is SMNVEV (reference sequence). V shed 5 bases, J shed 1 base, and the junction held 4 bases outside the gene matches. The CDR3 runs to 15 residues. CDR3 residues: CASSRWTGNTGELFF. DNA of the CDR3: TGTGCCAGCAGTCGGTGGACAGGGAACACCGGGGAGCTGTTTTTT.

J is TRBJ2-5 and V is TRBV7-2, with D possibly matching TRBD1 (7 bases). This CDR3 region has 15 residues. The V gene's germline CDR1 is SGHTA and CDR2 FQGNSA. V shed 5 bases and J shed 4 bases, with 17 bases lying between them. The CDR3 loop is CASSLEQGRLETQYF. The CDR3 DNA sequence: TGTGCCAGCAGCCTCGAACAGGGGAGGTTAGAGACCCAGTACTTC.